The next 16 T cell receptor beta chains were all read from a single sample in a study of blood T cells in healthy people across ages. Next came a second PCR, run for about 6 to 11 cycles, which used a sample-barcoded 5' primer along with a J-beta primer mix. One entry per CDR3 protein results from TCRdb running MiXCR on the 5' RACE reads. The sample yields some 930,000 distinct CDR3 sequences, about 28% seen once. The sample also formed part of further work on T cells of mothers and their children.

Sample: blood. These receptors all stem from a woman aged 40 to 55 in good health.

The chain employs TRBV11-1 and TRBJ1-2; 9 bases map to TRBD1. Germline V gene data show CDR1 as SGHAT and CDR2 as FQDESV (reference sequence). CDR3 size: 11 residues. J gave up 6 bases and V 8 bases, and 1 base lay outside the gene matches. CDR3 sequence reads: CASGTGHGYTF. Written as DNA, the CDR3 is TGTGCCAGCGGGACAGGGCATGGCTACACCTTC.

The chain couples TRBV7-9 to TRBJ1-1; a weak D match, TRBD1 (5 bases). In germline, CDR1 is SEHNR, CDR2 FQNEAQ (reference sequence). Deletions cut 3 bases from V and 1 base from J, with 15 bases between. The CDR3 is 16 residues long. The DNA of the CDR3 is TGTGCCAGCAGCTTTGGGGGTCACAGGAAGAACACTGAAGCTTTCTTT. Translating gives CASSFGGHRKNTEAFF.

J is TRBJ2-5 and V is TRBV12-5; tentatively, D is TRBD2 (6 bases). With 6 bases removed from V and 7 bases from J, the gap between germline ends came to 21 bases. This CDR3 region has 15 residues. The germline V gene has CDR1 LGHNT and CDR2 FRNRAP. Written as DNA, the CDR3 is TGTGCTAGTGGCCCGGGCGGGGCCCTCACGGGGACCCAGTACTTC. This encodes CASGPGGALTGTQYF.

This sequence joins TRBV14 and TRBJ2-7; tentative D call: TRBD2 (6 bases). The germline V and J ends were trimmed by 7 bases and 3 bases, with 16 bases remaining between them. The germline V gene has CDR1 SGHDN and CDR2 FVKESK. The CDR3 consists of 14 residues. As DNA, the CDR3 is TGTGCCAGCATCGTAGGAGGAGGGGTCTACGAGCAGTACTTC. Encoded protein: CASIVGGGVYEQYF.

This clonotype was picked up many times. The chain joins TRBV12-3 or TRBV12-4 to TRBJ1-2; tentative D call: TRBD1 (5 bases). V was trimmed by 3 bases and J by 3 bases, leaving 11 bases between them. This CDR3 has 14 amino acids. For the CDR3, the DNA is TGTGCCAGCAGTTTGGGAGGGGAACACTATGGCTACACCTTC. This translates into CASSLGGEHYGYTF.

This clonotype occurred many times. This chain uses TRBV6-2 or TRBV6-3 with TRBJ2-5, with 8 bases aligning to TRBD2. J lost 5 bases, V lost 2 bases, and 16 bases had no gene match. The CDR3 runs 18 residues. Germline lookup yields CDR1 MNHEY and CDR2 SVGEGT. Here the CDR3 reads CASSYIQRAGLEVETQYF. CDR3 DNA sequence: TGTGCCAGCAGTTACATTCAAAGGGCGGGACTAGAGGTGGAGACCCAGTACTTC.

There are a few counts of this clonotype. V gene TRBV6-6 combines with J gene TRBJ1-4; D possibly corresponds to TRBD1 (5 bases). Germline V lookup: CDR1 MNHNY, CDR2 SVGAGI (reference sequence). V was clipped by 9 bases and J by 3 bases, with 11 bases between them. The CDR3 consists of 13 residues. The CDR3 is CASFGAPNEKLFF. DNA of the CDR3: TGTGCCAGTTTCGGGGCCCCTAATGAAAAACTGTTTTTT.

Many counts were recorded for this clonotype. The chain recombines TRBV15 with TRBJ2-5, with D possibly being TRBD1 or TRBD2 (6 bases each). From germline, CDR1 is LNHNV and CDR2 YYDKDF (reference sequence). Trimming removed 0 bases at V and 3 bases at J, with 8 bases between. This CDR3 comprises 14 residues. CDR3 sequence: CATSRDRGEETQYF. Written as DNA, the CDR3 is TGTGCCACCAGCAGAGATAGGGGGGAAGAGACCCAGTACTTC.

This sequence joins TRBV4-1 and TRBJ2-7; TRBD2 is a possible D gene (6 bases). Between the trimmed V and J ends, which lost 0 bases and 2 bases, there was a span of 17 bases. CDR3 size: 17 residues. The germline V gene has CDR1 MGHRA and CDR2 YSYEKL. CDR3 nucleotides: TGCGCCAGCAGCCAAGATCGTAATAGCGGTACAACCTACGAGCAGTACTTC. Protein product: CASSQDRNSGTTYEQYF.

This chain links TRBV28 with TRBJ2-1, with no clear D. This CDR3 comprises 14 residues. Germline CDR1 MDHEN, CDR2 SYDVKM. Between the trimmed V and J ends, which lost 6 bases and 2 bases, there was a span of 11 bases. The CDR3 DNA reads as TGTGCCAGCAGGTTAATGTCGACCTACAATGAGCAGTTCTTC. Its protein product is CASRLMSTYNEQFF.

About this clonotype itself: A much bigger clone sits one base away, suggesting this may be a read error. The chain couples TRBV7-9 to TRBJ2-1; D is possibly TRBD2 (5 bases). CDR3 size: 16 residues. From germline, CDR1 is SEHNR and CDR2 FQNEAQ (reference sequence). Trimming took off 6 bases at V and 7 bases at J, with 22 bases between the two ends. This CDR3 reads CASRRGNGVLSNEQFF. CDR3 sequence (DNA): TGTGCCAGCAGACGGGGAAATGGGGTTTTGTCGAATGAGCAGTTCTTC.

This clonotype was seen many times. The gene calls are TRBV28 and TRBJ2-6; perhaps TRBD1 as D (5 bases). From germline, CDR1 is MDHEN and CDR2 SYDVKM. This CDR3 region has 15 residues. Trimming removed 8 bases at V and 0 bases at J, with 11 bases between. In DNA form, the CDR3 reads TGTGCCAGCGGGGCCCAGGCCTCTGGGGCCAACGTCCTGACTTTC. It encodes CASGAQASGANVLTF. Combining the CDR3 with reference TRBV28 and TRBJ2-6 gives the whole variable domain DVKVTQSSRYLVKRTGEKVFLECVQDMDHENMFWYRQDPGLGLRLIYFSYDVKMKEKGDIPEGYSVSREKKERFSLILESASTNQTSMYLCASGAQASGANVLTFGAGSRLTVL.

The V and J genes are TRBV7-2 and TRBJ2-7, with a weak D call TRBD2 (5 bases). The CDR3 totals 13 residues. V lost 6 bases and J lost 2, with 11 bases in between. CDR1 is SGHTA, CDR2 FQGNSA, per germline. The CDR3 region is CASRPSGTYEQYF. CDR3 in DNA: TGTGCCAGCAGACCAAGCGGAACCTACGAGCAGTACTTC.

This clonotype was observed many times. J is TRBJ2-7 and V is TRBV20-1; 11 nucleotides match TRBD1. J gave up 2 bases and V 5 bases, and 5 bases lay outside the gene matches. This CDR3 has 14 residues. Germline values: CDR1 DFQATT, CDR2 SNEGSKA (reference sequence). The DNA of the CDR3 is TGCAGTGCTGAGCGGGACAGGGGGACCTACGAGCAGTACTTC. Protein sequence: CSAERDRGTYEQYF.

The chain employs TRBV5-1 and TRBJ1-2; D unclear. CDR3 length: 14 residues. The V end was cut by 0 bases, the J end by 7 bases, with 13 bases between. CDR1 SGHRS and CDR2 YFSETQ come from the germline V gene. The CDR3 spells CASSLEGNRRGYTF. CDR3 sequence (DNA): TGCGCCAGCAGCTTGGAAGGGAATCGCCGTGGCTACACCTTC.

The CDR3 sequence is CASSWTGAYGYTF. Here the CDR3 DNA reads TGTGCCAGCAGCTGGACAGGGGCCTATGGCTACACCTTC. The chain links TRBV7-9 to TRBJ1-2; 9 bases match TRBD1. The germline V gene encodes CDR1 SEHNR and CDR2 FQNEAQ (reference sequence). This CDR3 comprises 13 residues. The ends lost 4 bases at V and 4 bases at J; junction bases unmatched: 1. The full variable domain, in which reference TRBV7-9 and TRBJ1-2 provide the parts outside the CDR3, is DTGVSQNPRHKITKRGQNVTFRCDPISEHNRLYWYRQTLGQGPEFLTYFQNEAQLEKSRLLSDRFSAERPKGSFSTLEIQRTEQGDSAMYLCASSWTGAYGYTFGSGTRLTVV.